Listed here are 11 T cell receptor beta chains from one sample, sequenced in a study of blood T cell repertoires in COVID-19. Here immunoSEQ multiplex PCR was the method, and the copy in TCRdb shows in-frame clones only, minus some. The sample has over 200,000 clones, 91% seen once. The specimen was peripheral blood. The receptors were gathered from a person aged 18-29 years with COVID-19, enrolled during active disease.

The CDR3 protein is CAKGSRDREMYEQFF. The CDR3 DNA sequence: TGTGCCAAAGGGAGTCGGGACAGGGAAATGTATGAGCAGTTCTTC. The V call is TRBV21-1, the J call TRBJ2-1; the table's TRBD1 call for D was not verified on the DNA. TRBV21-1 is termed a pseudogene. The CDR3 spans 15 residues.

V and J are TRBV7-9 and TRBJ1-5; possibly TRBD1 for D (5 bases). Trimming took 4 bases from V and 9 from J, leaving 13 bases between them. The CDR3 runs 13 residues. Germline values: CDR1 SEHNR, CDR2 FQNEAQ (reference sequence). The CDR3 sequence is CASSSGLLRPQHF. CDR3 DNA sequence: TGTGCCAGCAGCTCGGGACTCCTTCGGCCCCAGCATTTT.

This chain uses TRBV4-1 with TRBJ2-1; D is uncertain. CDR3 size: 14 residues. Germline CDR1 MGHRA, CDR2 YSYEKL. The V gene lost 4 bases and the J gene lost 0 bases, with 7 bases spanning the gap. The CDR3, as DNA: TGCGCCAGCAGCCCAACAAGCTCCTACAATGAGCAGTTCTTC. Translating gives CASSPTSSYNEQFF.

This sequence joins TRBV29-1 and TRBJ1-4, with D tentatively TRBD1 (5 bases). Trimming took 4 bases from V and 4 from J, leaving 10 bases between them. The CDR3 spans 13 residues. The V gene's germline CDR1 is SQVTM and CDR2 ANQGSEA. The DNA of the CDR3 is TGCAGCGTTGCCGGACAACTTAATGAAAAACTGTTTTTT. It is translated as CSVAGQLNEKLFF.

The V call is TRBV10-3, the J call TRBJ1-4, with a weak D call TRBD1 (5 bases). The CDR3 contains 13 residues. CDR1 is ENHRY and CDR2 is SYGVKD in the germline V gene. Trimming took off 3 bases at V and 8 bases at J, with 10 bases between the two ends. The CDR3 DNA follows: TGTGCCATCAGTGATCAACGGGGGGAAAAACTGTTTTTT. Protein sequence: CAISDQRGEKLFF.

CDR3: CASTPGQGKAFF. The CDR3, as DNA: TGTGCCAGCACCCCGGGACAGGGAAAAGCTTTCTTT. This chain uses TRBV6-5 with TRBJ1-1; 9 bases match TRBD1. CDR1 MNHEY and CDR2 SVGAGI come from the germline V gene. V gave up 7 bases and J gave up 9 bases; unmatched junction bases: 6. CDR3 length: 12 residues.

The gene calls are TRBV5-4 and TRBJ2-7; a possible D gene is TRBD1 (5 bases). In germline, CDR1 is SGHNT, CDR2 YYREEE (reference sequence). The germline V and J ends were trimmed by 1 base and 0 bases, with 11 bases remaining between them. This CDR3 is 15 amino acids long. The CDR3 spells CASSLTGRSSYEQYF. The DNA of the CDR3 is TGTGCCAGCAGCTTGACAGGACGCAGCTCCTACGAGCAGTACTTC. Together with reference TRBV5-4 and TRBJ2-7, the CDR3 gives the full variable domain: ETGVTQSPTHLIKTRGQQVTLRCSSQSGHNTVSWYQQALGQGPQFIFQYYREEENGRGNFPPRFSGLQFPNYSSELNVNALELDDSALYLCASSLTGRSSYEQYFGPGTRLTVT.

V and J are TRBV14 and TRBJ2-7, with D maybe TRBD1 (6 bases). CDR3 length equals 14 residues. V was cut by 4 bases and J by 2 bases, with 12 bases left in between. Germline V CDR1 and CDR2: SGHDN, FVKESK. In nucleotides, the CDR3 is TGTGCCAGCAGCCCCCCAGGGGCTACCTACGAGCAGTACTTC. Translation: CASSPPGATYEQYF.

The chain uses TRBV19 and TRBJ1-3; D is unresolved. Germline V gene sequence: CDR1 LNHDA, CDR2 SQIVND (reference sequence). Trimming took 4 bases from V and 4 from J, leaving 8 bases between them. This CDR3 is 13 amino acids long. This chain's CDR3 is CASSTESGNTIYF. The CDR3 nucleotides are TGTGCCAGTAGTACAGAATCGGGAAACACCATATATTTT.

The chain uses TRBV29-1 and TRBJ1-1, with 7 bases that match TRBD1. The CDR3 length is 12 residues. V trimming: 5 bases; J trimming: 7 bases; junction bases outside the gene matches: 7. Germline loops: CDR1 SQVTM, CDR2 ANQGSEA. CDR3 coding DNA: TGCAGCGTTAGGACAGGCGCCGGTGAAGCTTTCTTT. Translation gives CSVRTGAGEAFF.

The chain joins TRBV7-6 to TRBJ1-1, with D perhaps TRBD1 (6 bases). V shed 1 base and J shed 5 bases, with 11 bases lying between them. Germline V gene lookup returns CDR1 SGHVS and CDR2 FNYEAQ. The CDR3 is made up of 14 amino acids. The CDR3 bases are TGTGCCAGCAGCTTAGGGGGGCAGGGGACTGAAGCTTTCTTT. It yields the protein CASSLGGQGTEAFF.